This record looks at one TCR beta chain sequence and its context. The assay was immunoSEQ multiplex PCR, and TCRdb's table has in-frame clones only and misses some. The repertoire has tens of thousands of clones, approximately 92% of them found once; the top ten carry 2.8%. Trimming removed 7 bases from V and 4 bases from J; junction bases left unmatched: 10. Germline-derived CDR1 and CDR2 are MNHEY and SVGAGI. The CDR3 runs to 15 residues. The data are from a study of T cell changes during pregnancy in multiple sclerosis. V and J are TRBV6-5 and TRBJ2-3; 8 bases match TRBD1. The sequenced sample was peripheral blood, obtained in the third trimester of pregnancy. This clonotype was obtained from a female donor in good health, enrolled as a control in a pregnancy study. CDR3 amino acids: CASNTRQGTADTQYF. In nucleotides, the CDR3 is TGTGCCAGCAACACCAGACAGGGGACTGCAGATACGCAGTATTTT.